This TCR beta chain was captured in a study of beta chain features in type 1 diabetes. Study-wide context: The samples had 100 million to 140 million sorted cells examined in all. Study-wide results and caveats: A closer apparent resemblance between naive, central memory and Treg TCRB repertoires was seen in patients than in healthy donors.

On this clone itself: Its specificity is not known.

Since all of the isolated RNA was reverse transcribed, expressed TCRB transcripts were what got sequenced. Measured with immunoSEQ multiplex PCR; TCRdb has only the in-frame clones, and not every one. Of 37,000 or so clones listed, more than 40% are singletons. CDR3 length equals 15 residues. The junction had 8 bases not matched to a gene; V was cut back by 8 bases and J by 2 bases. CDR1 LNHDA and CDR2 SQIVND come from the germline V gene (reference sequence). The sequence was obtained from a woman aged 18-29 years in good health. The sample comprised central memory CD4+ T cells from blood. This chain links TRBV19 with TRBJ2-2; 7 bases align to TRBD2. The CDR3 loop reads CASRRASGNTGELFF. The CDR3 bases are TGTGCCAGTCGGCGGGCTAGCGGAAACACCGGGGAGCTGTTTTTT.